The 2 T cell receptor beta chains below all came from one sample that was sequenced in a study of response to subunit inactivated influenza vaccine. Via MiXCR, TCRdb re-called the RT-PCR reads, giving one row per CDR3 protein. The table shows some 640,000 distinct CDR3 sequences, with approximately 15% occurring only once. This specimen consisted of PBMCs from blood, obtained 14 to 15 days before vaccination. These receptors were collected from a man aged 50 or older who received an inactivated influenza vaccine.

This clonotype was seen just once. This sequence joins TRBV24-1 and TRBJ1-1; possibly TRBD1 for D (6 bases). The V gene's germline CDR1 is KGHDR and CDR2 SFDVKD. This CDR3 contains 15 residues. V dropped 6 bases and J dropped 4 bases, with 17 bases sitting between them. The CDR3 bases are TGTGCCACCAGTTCCCGGGGACATAAGGCCACTGAAGCTTTCTTT. Translated, it gives CATSSRGHKATEAFF.

This clonotype was seen a few times. The chain employs TRBV12-3 or TRBV12-4 and TRBJ2-2; D not certain. The CDR3 consists of 13 residues. V gave up 6 bases and J gave up 3 bases, with 8 bases separating them. CDR3 DNA sequence: TGTGCCAGCAGGAATAAGTACACCGGGGAGCTGTTTTTT. Translating it yields CASRNKYTGELFF.